The source of this T cell receptor beta chain is a study of shared clonotypes between healthy human individuals. CD45RO-negative, CCR7-positively selected cells formed the naive CD8 fraction, excluding terminally differentiated effector memory CD45RA+ cells. Donors were Caucasian adults residing in Nashville, Tennessee, USA. Trimming cost V 4 bases and J 4 bases; bases outside gene matches: 4. The germline CDR1 and CDR2 sequences are SGHDT and YYEEEE. The CDR3 length is 15 residues. Deep-level running was used for the assay. This table comes from immunoSEQ multiplex PCR, and its TCRdb copy is limited to in-frame clones, with some not included. The sample yields around 2,000,000 clones, about 95% seen once. This clone was seen once.

Sequencing input: naive CD8+ T cells sorted from blood. The sequence was obtained from a young man in good health. The V call is TRBV5-6, the J call TRBJ1-5; 11 bases line up with TRBD1. The CDR3 nucleotides are TGTGCCAGCAGCGCGGGACAGGGGGGGAATCAGCCCCAGCATTTT. Residues: CASSAGQGGNQPQHF.